This entry describes one TCR beta chain. Its antigen is unknown. This CDR3 spans 19 amino acids. V lost 0 bases and J lost 4, with 22 bases in between. Germline CDR1 reads SGHTS; CDR2 reads YDEGEE. Each CDR3 protein is one row after TCRdb ran MiXCR on the reads. The table has about 890,000 distinct CDR3 sequences, roughly 31% seen once. The record originates from a study of T cell repertoires in cytomegalovirus infection. Study-wide points: Across the ex vivo response, the dominant clonotypes were HLA-C-restricted CMV-specific TCR beta clonotypes.

The chain uses TRBV5-8 and TRBJ2-2; possible D gene TRBD1, 5 bases. The sequenced sample was cultured CD8+ T cells from PBMCs, obtained from culture after CMV antigen stimulation. This clonotype originated in a human donor in good health (CMV status not recorded). Some clones in this sample may be carry-over from other donors' samples. The CDR3 loop is CASSLAVRDSPTFTGELFF. CDR3 coding DNA: TGTGCCAGCAGCTTGGCCGTTCGCGACAGTCCAACCTTCACCGGGGAGCTGTTTTTT.